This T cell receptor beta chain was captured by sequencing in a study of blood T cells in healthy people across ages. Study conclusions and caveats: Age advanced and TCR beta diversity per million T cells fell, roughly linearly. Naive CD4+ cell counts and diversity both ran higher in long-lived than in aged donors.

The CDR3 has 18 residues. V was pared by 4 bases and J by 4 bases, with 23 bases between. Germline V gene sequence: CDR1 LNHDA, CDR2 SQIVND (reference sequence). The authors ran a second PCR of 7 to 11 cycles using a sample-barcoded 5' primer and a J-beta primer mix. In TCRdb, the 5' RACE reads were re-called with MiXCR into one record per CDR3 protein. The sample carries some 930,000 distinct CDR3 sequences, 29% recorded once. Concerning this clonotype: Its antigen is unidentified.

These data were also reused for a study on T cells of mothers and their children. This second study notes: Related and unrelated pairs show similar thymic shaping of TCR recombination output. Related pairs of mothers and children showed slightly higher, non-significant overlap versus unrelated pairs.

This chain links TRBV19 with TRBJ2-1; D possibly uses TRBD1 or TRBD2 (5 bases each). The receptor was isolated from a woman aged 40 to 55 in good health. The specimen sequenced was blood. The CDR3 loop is CASSRSGTFSPLYNEQFF. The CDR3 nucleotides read TGTGCCAGTAGTAGATCCGGGACGTTCTCCCCTCTTTACAATGAGCAGTTCTTC. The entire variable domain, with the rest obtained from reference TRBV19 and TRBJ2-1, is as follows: DGGITQSPKYLFRKEGQNVTLSCEQNLNHDAMYWYRQDPGQGLRLIYYSQIVNDFQKGDIAEGYSVSREKKESFPLTVTSAQKNPTAFYLCASSRSGTFSPLYNEQFFGPGTRLTVL.